These 24 T cell receptor beta chains were sequenced from one sample in a study of T cell responses to AZD1222 COVID-19 vaccine. Clones were read by immunoSEQ multiplex PCR, and TCRdb kept only the in-frame ones, dropping some. The sample has over 130,000 clones, under 95% seen once. The material was peripheral blood, obtained on day 0 of AZD1222 vaccination. The origin of the receptors is an adult in good health.

The CDR3 region is CASSEYIGNSYNSPLHF. CDR3 nucleotide sequence: TGTGCCAGCAGTGAATATATCGGAAACTCCTATAATTCACCCCTCCACTTT. The chain is built from TRBV25-1 and TRBJ1-6; D is unresolved. The CDR3 contains 17 residues. Germline assignment: CDR1 MGHDK and CDR2 SYGVNS. Trimming stripped 0 bases from V and 0 bases from J, with 9 bases between.

The CDR3: CASSLQLAGYNSNQPQHF. The DNA of the CDR3 is TGTGCCAGCAGCTTACAGTTGGCAGGCTACAATAGCAATCAGCCCCAGCATTTT. This chain connects TRBV7-8 to TRBJ1-5; no clear D. The CDR3 runs 18 residues. Trimming shortened V by 2 bases and J by 0 bases, and 17 bases separated the two germline ends. CDR1 and CDR2 (germline): SGHVS, FQNEAQ.

V and J are TRBV4-1 and TRBJ2-7; D is possibly TRBD1 (5 bases). The CDR3 is 13 amino acids. With 5 bases removed from V and 5 bases from J, the gap between germline ends came to 13 bases. The V gene's germline CDR1 is MGHRA and CDR2 YSYEKL. CDR3 sequence: CASSVPGRDEQYF. The CDR3 region has the DNA TGCGCCAGCAGCGTCCCAGGGCGCGACGAGCAGTACTTC.

The chain uses TRBV2 and TRBJ2-3; D gene unclear. This CDR3 spans 14 amino acids. In germline, CDR1 is SNHLY, CDR2 FYNNEI. The germline V and J ends were trimmed by 2 bases and 3 bases, with 9 bases remaining between them. CDR3 sequence (DNA): TGTGCCAGCAGTGAAACCCGGGTAACAGATACGCAGTATTTT. Residues: CASSETRVTDTQYF.

The V call is TRBV18, the J call TRBJ1-1, with 10 bases lining up with TRBD1. The CDR3 consists of 18 residues. The ends lost 6 bases at V and 2 bases at J; junction bases unmatched: 15. The V gene's germline CDR1 is KGHSH and CDR2 LQKENI. The CDR3 nucleotides read TGTGCCAGCTCCCTTTCCGGGACAGGGGTACGCGGAAACACTGAAGCTTTCTTT. Amino acids: CASSLSGTGVRGNTEAFF.

The chain couples TRBV5-6 to TRBJ1-2; D remains unclear. Germline V gives CDR1 SGHDT, CDR2 YYEEEE. This CDR3 has 13 amino acids. Deletions cut 5 bases from V and 0 bases from J, with 8 bases between. The CDR3 DNA is TGTGCCAGCAGTGCCGGGACTAACTATGGCTACACCTTC. Residues: CASSAGTNYGYTF. Drawing the rest from reference TRBV5-6 and TRBJ1-2, the complete variable domain is DAGVTQSPTHLIKTRGQQVTLRCSPKSGHDTVSWYQQALGQGPQFIFQYYEEEERQRGNFPDRFSGHQFPNYSSELNVNALLLGDSALYLCASSAGTNYGYTFGSGTRLTVV.

This clone was picked up one time. The chain carries TRBV7-9 and TRBJ1-5; 7 bases fit TRBD1. Germline V lookup: CDR1 SEHNR, CDR2 FQNEAQ (reference sequence). This CDR3 region has 15 residues. Losses at the gene ends were 1 base for V and 6 bases for J; bases not matched to a gene: 6. The DNA of the CDR3 is TGTGCCAGCAGCTTAGGTACAGGGGCGGGTCAGCCCCAGCATTTT. Translating gives CASSLGTGAGQPQHF.

The chain combines TRBV6-1 with TRBJ1-6, with 8 bases lining up with TRBD1. CDR3 length equals 15 residues. The ends lost 2 bases at V and 11 bases at J; junction bases unmatched: 8. CDR1 is MNHNS, CDR2 SASEGT, per germline. This CDR3 is CASSEIVGQGPPLHF. DNA for the CDR3: TGTGCCAGCAGTGAAATTGTTGGACAGGGCCCACCCCTCCACTTT.

J is TRBJ1-6 and V is TRBV5-1; possible D gene TRBD1, 6 bases. Between the trimmed V and J ends, which lost 1 base and 7 bases, there was a span of 12 bases. CDR1 and CDR2 (germline): SGHRS, YFSETQ. There are 15 residues in the CDR3. The CDR3 is CASSLTGSGNSPLHF. The CDR3 region has the DNA TGCGCCAGCAGCTTGACAGGGTCGGGCAATTCACCCCTCCACTTT.

V is TRBV20-1 and J is TRBJ2-7; D may be TRBD2 (5 bases). Per the germline V gene, CDR1 is DFQATT and CDR2 is SNEGSKA (reference sequence). This CDR3 has 11 amino acids. CDR3 sequence: CSGLLLYEQYF. CDR3 nucleotides: TGCAGCGGACTGCTCCTCTACGAGCAGTACTTC.

For the CDR3, the DNA is TGTGCCAGCAGCTTAGGGACAGGGCCTGAAGCTTTCTTT. It specifies CASSLGTGPEAFF. The chain employs TRBV7-2 and TRBJ1-1; 8 bases agree with TRBD1. This CDR3 spans 13 amino acids. CDR1 SGHTA and CDR2 FQGNSA come from the germline V gene. Trimming cost V 1 base and J 6 bases; bases outside gene matches: 1.

As DNA, the CDR3 is TGTGCCAGCAGCCGGCAGGGGAACTACGAGCAGTACTTC. Its translation is CASSRQGNYEQYF. The J gene is TRBJ2-7, the V gene TRBV27; weak D call: TRBD1 (6 bases). The length of the CDR3 is 13 residues. Trimming cost V 6 bases and J 3 bases, with 12 bases left between them. The germline V gene encodes CDR1 MNHEY and CDR2 SMNVEV (reference sequence).

V usage is TRBV10-3 and J usage is TRBJ2-2; the D is unclear. This CDR3 is 13 amino acids long. Per the germline V gene, CDR1 is ENHRY and CDR2 is SYGVKD. The V gene lost 6 bases and the J gene lost 4 bases, with 9 bases spanning the gap. The CDR3: CAISTSGTGELFF. CDR3 DNA: TGTGCCATCAGCACTTCCGGCACCGGGGAGCTGTTTTTT.

The chain has TRBV7-9 and TRBJ1-2; TRBD1 might be the D (6 bases). The germline V gene encodes CDR1 SEHNR and CDR2 FQNEAQ (reference sequence). The germline V and J ends were trimmed by 10 bases and 1 base, with 13 bases remaining between them. This CDR3 is built from 13 residues. The chain's CDR3 is CAIAQGDNYGYTF. The CDR3 DNA is TGTGCCATAGCACAGGGAGATAACTATGGCTACACCTTC.

The rearrangement joins TRBV6-5 to TRBJ2-5, with D tentatively TRBD1 (5 bases). CDR3 size: 13 residues. Germline V gene lookup returns CDR1 MNHEY and CDR2 SVGAGI. V shed 3 bases and J shed 5 bases, with 10 bases lying between them. The CDR3 loop is CASSYAGSETQYF. CDR3 nucleotides: TGTGCCAGCAGTTATGCAGGGTCGGAGACCCAGTACTTC.

The chain uses TRBV7-9 and TRBJ2-7; TRBD2 aligns across 12 bases. CDR3 length: 13 residues. The V gene's germline CDR1 is SEHNR and CDR2 FQNEAQ (reference sequence). Unmatched junction bases numbered 6, after V lost 9 bases and J lost 6 bases. The CDR3 coding sequence is TGTGCCAGTATACTAGCGGGAGGCCCCGAGCAGTACTTC. It encodes CASILAGGPEQYF.

The rearrangement joins TRBV6-2 or TRBV6-3 to TRBJ1-5; 7 bases are a match to TRBD1. In germline, CDR1 is MNHEY, CDR2 SVGEGT. There are 15 residues in the CDR3. The V gene end was trimmed by 2 bases and the J gene end by 3 bases; junction bases not matched to a gene: 4. The CDR3 bases are TGTGCCAGCAGTTACCCCGGACAGGTCAATCAGCCCCAGCATTTT. Its protein is CASSYPGQVNQPQHF.

The rearrangement uses TRBV5-1 and TRBJ1-4; D perhaps matches TRBD1 (5 bases). Germline values: CDR1 SGHRS, CDR2 YFSETQ. The CDR3 runs to 14 residues. Trimming cost V 4 bases and J 7 bases, with 14 bases left between them. The CDR3 protein is CASSPPTGGEKLFF. The CDR3 DNA reads TGCGCCAGCAGCCCACCCACGGGGGGTGAAAAACTGTTTTTT.

The V gene is TRBV12-3 or TRBV12-4, the J gene TRBJ2-5; a possible D gene is TRBD2 (5 bases). CDR3 length equals 13 residues. Trimming pared 6 bases from V and 1 base from J, leaving 9 bases between. CDR3 nucleotide sequence: TGTGCCAGCAGCGACGGGGTCCAAGAGACCCAGTACTTC. Translated, it gives CASSDGVQETQYF.

This chain connects TRBV6-2 or TRBV6-3 to TRBJ1-2; 7 bases map to TRBD1. CDR1 is MNHEY, CDR2 SVGEGT, per germline. The trim removed 5 bases at V and 5 bases at J, leaving 2 bases unmatched. This CDR3 is 12 amino acids long. The CDR3 sequence is CASSPTGYGYTF. In nucleotides, the CDR3 is TGTGCCAGCAGTCCGACAGGGTATGGCTACACCTTC.

The chain is built from TRBV9 and TRBJ2-5; no clear D gene. Trimming removed 4 bases from V and 5 bases from J, with 12 bases in between. This CDR3 has 13 amino acids. Germline CDR1 SGDLS, CDR2 YYNGEE. In DNA form, the CDR3 reads TGTGCCAGCAGCCCCCGAGTGAGGGAGACCCAGTACTTC. The encoded protein is CASSPRVRETQYF.

The V call is TRBV10-3, the J call TRBJ2-5; D not resolved. This CDR3 is 14 amino acids long. Germline loops: CDR1 ENHRY, CDR2 SYGVKD. The V end lost 8 bases, the J end lost 1 base, and 14 bases lay between the germline ends. CDR3 amino acids: CAIALGPGQETQYF. The CDR3 nucleotides are TGTGCCATCGCTCTAGGGCCGGGCCAAGAGACCCAGTACTTC.

This chain links TRBV30 with TRBJ1-6; 7 nucleotides agree with TRBD1. CDR1 GTSNPN and CDR2 SVGIG come from the germline V gene (reference sequence). The CDR3 has 14 amino acids. With V trimmed by 2 bases and J by 7 bases, 5 bases remained unmatched. This chain's CDR3 is CAWSRDRNNSPLHF. The CDR3 region has the DNA TGTGCCTGGAGTAGGGACAGAAACAATTCACCCCTCCACTTT.

There are a few counts of this clone. The rearrangement joins TRBV12-5 to TRBJ2-3; D perhaps matches TRBD2 (5 bases). The CDR3 spans 17 residues. Deletions cut 1 base from V and 1 base from J, with 15 bases between. In germline, CDR1 is LGHNT, CDR2 FRNRAP. The chain's CDR3 is CASGLAGGHARTDTQYF. The CDR3 DNA reads TGTGCTAGTGGTTTGGCCGGCGGGCATGCCCGCACAGATACGCAGTATTTT.